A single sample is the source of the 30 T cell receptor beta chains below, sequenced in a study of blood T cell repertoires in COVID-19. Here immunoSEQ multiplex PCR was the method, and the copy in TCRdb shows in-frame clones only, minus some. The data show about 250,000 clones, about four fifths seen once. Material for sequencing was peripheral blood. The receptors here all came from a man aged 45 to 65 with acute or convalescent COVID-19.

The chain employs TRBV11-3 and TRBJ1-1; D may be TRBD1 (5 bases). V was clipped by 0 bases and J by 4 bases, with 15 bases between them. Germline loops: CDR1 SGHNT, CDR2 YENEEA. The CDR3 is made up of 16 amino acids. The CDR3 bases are TGTGCCAGCAGCTTAGATGGAAACGCCGGGGGCACTGAAGCTTTCTTT. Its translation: CASSLDGNAGGTEAFF.

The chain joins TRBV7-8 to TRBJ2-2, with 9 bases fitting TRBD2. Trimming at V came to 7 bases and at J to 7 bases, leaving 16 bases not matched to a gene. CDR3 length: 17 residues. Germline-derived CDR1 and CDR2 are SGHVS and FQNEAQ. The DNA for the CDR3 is TGTGCCAGCACCATTTCCTCGACTAGCGGTTCGGGCGGGGAGCTGTTTTTT. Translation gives CASTISSTSGSGGELFF.

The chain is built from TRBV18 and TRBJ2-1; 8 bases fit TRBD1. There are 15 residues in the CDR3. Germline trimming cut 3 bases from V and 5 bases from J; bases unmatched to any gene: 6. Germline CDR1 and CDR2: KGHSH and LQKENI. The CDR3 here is CASSPRDRTDNEQFF. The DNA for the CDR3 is TGTGCCAGCTCACCCCGGGACAGGACAGACAATGAGCAGTTCTTC.

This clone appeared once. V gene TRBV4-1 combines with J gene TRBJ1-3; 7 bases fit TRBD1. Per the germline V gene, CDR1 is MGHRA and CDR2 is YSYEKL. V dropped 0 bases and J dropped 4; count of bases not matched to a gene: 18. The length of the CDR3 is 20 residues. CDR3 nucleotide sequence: TGCGCCAGCAGCCAAGATGGGCTGAGACAGGGCGTAGCGTTCGGAAACACCATATATTTT. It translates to CASSQDGLRQGVAFGNTIYF.

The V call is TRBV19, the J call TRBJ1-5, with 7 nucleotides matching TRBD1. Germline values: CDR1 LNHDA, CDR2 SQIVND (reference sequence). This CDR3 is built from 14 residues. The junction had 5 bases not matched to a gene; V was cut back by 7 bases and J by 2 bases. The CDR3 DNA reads TGTGCCAGTACTACCACAGGGGGCAATCAGCCCCAGCATTTT. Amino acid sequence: CASTTTGGNQPQHF.

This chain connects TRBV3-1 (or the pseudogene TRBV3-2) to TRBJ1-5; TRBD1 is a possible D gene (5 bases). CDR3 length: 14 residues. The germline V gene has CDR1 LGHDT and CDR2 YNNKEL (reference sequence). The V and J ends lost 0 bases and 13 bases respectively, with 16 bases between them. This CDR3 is CASSQDERGMRQHF. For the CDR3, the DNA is TGTGCCAGCAGCCAAGATGAAAGGGGTATGAGGCAGCATTTT.

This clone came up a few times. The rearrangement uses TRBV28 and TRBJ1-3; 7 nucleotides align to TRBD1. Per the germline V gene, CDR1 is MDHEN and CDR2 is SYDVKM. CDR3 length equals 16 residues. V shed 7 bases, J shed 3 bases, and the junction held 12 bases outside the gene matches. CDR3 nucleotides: TGTGCCAGCACCTCGAGTGGGACAGTCCTTGGAAACACCATATATTTT. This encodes CASTSSGTVLGNTIYF.

CDR3 sequence: CASSSQQGAIIYEQYF. Here the CDR3 DNA reads TGTGCCAGCAGCTCCCAACAGGGGGCGATTATCTACGAGCAGTACTTC. The chain has TRBV13 and TRBJ2-7; 9 bases are shared with TRBD1. The V segment lost 4 bases and the J segment 3 bases; nucleotides outside the gene matches: 10. CDR1 and CDR2 from the germline V gene are PRHDT and FYEKMQ (reference sequence). CDR3 size: 16 residues.

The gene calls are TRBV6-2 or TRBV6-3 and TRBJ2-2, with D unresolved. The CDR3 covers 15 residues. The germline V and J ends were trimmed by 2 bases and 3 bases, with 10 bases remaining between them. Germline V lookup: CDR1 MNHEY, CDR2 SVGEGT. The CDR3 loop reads CASSYVGFDTGELFF. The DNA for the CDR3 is TGTGCCAGCAGTTACGTCGGGTTTGACACCGGGGAGCTGTTTTTT.

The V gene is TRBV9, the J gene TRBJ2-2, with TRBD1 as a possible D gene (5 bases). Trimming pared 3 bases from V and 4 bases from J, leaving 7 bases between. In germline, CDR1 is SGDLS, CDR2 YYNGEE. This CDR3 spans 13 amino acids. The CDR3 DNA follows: TGTGCCAGCAGCGCGACAGTCACCGGGGAGCTGTTTTTT. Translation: CASSATVTGELFF.

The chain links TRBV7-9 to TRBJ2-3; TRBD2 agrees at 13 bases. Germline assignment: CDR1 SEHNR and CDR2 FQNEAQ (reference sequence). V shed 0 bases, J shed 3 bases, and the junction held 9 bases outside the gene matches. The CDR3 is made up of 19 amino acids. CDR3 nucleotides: TGTGCCAGCAGCTTAGCCCCCGGACTAGCGGGAGAGGGTACAGATACGCAGTATTTT. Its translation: CASSLAPGLAGEGTDTQYF.

The CDR3 region is CASGLAIQPQHF. The CDR3 DNA reads TGTGCTAGTGGTTTGGCCATTCAGCCCCAGCATTTT. The chain carries TRBV12-5 and TRBJ1-5; D gene unclear. In germline, CDR1 is LGHNT, CDR2 FRNRAP. Trimming took 1 base from V and 6 from J, leaving 4 bases between them. The CDR3 consists of 12 residues.

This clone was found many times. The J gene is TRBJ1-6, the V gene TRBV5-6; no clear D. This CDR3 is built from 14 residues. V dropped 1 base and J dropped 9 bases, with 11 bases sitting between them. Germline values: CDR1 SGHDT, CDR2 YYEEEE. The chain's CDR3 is CASSLLAGGSPLHF. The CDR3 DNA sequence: TGTGCCAGCAGCTTGTTGGCTGGCGGTTCACCCCTCCACTTT.

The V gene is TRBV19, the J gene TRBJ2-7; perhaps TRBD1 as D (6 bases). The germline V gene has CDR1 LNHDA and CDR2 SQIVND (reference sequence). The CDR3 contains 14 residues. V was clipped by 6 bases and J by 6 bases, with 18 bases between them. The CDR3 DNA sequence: TGTGCCAGTAGACTAACGGGAACAGGGTTCGAGCAGTACTTC. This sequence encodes CASRLTGTGFEQYF.

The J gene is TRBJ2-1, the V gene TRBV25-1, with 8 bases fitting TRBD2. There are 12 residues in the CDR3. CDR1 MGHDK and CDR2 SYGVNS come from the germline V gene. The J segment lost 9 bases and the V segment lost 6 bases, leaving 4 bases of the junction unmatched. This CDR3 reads CASRWTSSEQFF. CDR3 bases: TGTGCCAGCAGATGGACTAGCTCTGAGCAGTTCTTC.

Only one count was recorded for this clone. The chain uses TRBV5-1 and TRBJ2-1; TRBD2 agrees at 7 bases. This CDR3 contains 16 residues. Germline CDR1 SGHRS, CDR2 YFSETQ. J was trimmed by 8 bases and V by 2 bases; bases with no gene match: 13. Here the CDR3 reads CASSLKWTRGRDEQFF. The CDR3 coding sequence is TGCGCCAGCAGCTTAAAATGGACTAGGGGAAGGGATGAGCAGTTCTTC.

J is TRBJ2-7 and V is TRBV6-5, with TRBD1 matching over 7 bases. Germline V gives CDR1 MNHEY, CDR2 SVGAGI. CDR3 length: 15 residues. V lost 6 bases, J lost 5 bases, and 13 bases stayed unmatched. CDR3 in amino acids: CASSQSYTGAHEQYF. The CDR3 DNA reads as TGTGCCAGCAGCCAATCCTATACAGGGGCCCACGAGCAGTACTTC.

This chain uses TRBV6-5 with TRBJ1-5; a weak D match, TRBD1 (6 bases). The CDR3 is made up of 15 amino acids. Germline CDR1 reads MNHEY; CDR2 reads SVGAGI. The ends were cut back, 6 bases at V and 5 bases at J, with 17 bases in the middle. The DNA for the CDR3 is TGTGCCAGCAGCCGAGAGGGGGGGCAGGATCAGCCCCAGCATTTT. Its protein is CASSREGGQDQPQHF.

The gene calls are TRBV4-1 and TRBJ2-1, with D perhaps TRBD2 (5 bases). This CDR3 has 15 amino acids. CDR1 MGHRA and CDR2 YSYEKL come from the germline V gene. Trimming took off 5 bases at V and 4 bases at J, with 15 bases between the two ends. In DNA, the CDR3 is TGCGCCAGCAGCTTCGTCGGCGGGCTATACAATGAGCAGTTCTTC. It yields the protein CASSFVGGLYNEQFF.

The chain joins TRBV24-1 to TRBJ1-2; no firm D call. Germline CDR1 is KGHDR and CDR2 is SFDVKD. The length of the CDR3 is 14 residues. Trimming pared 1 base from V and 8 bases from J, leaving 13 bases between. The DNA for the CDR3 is TGTGCCACCAGTGATTTCCCTGGAGATAAGGGCTACACCTTC. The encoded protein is CATSDFPGDKGYTF.

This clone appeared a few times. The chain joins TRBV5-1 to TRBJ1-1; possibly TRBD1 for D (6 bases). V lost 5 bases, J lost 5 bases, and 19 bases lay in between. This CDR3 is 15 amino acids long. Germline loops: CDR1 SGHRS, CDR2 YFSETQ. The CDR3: CASRLHEGVRTEAFF. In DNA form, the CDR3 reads TGCGCCAGCAGACTACACGAGGGGGTTAGAACTGAAGCTTTCTTT. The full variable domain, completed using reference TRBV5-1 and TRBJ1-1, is KAGVTQTPRYLIKTRGQQVTLSCSPISGHRSVSWYQQTPGQGLQFLFEYFSETQRNKGNFPGRFSGRQFSNSRSEMNVSTLELGDSALYLCASRLHEGVRTEAFFGQGTRLTVV.

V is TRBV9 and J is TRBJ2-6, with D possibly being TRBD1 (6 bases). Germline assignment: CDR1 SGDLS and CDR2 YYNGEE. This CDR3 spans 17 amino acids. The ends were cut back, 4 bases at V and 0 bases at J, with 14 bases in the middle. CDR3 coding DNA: TGTGCCAGCAGCCCACGGACAGTCATCTCTGGGGCCAACGTCCTGACTTTC. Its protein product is CASSPRTVISGANVLTF.

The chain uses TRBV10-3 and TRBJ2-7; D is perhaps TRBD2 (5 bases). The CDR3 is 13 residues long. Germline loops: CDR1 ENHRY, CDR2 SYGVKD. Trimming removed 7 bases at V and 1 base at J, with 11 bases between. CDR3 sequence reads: CAIKDSLSYEQYF. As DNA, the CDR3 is TGTGCCATCAAGGACTCCCTTTCCTACGAGCAGTACTTC.

The CDR3: CASRALAVNEQFF. CDR3 nucleotide sequence: TGTGCCAGCAGAGCACTAGCGGTCAATGAGCAGTTCTTC. J is TRBJ2-1 and V is TRBV2; 8 bases are a match to TRBD2. After removal of 6 bases from V and 6 bases from J, the junction contained 4 bases not matched to a gene. CDR1 and CDR2 (germline): SNHLY, FYNNEI. The CDR3 has 13 residues.

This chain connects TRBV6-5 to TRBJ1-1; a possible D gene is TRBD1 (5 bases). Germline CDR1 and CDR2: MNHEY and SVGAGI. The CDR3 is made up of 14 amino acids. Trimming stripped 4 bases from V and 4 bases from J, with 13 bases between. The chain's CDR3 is CASSFAGLGTEAFF. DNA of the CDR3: TGTGCCAGCAGTTTCGCAGGGTTGGGCACTGAAGCTTTCTTT.

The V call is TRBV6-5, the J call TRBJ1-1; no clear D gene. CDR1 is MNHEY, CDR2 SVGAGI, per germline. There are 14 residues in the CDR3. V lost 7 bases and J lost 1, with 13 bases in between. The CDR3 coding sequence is TGTGCCAGCATTCGCGGAATTTCGAACACTGAAGCTTTCTTT. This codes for CASIRGISNTEAFF.

The CDR3 protein is CASSLARGRDYEQYF. The CDR3, as DNA: TGTGCCAGCAGCTTAGCGCGGGGTAGGGACTACGAGCAGTACTTC. The J gene is TRBJ2-7, the V gene TRBV7-9; weak D call: TRBD2 (6 bases). The germline V and J ends were trimmed by 0 bases and 3 bases, with 12 bases remaining between them. Germline V gives CDR1 SEHNR, CDR2 FQNEAQ (reference sequence). The length of the CDR3 is 15 residues.

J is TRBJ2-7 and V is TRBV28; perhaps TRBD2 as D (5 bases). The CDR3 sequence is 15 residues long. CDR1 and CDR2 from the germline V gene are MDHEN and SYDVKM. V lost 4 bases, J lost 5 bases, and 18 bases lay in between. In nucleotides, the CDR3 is TGTGCCAGCAGTTCCCAAATTAGGACGGGGAACGAGCAGTACTTC. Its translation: CASSSQIRTGNEQYF. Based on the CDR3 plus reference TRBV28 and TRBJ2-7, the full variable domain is DVKVTQSSRYLVKRTGEKVFLECVQDMDHENMFWYRQDPGLGLRLIYFSYDVKMKEKGDIPEGYSVSREKKERFSLILESASTNQTSMYLCASSSQIRTGNEQYFGPGTRLTVT.

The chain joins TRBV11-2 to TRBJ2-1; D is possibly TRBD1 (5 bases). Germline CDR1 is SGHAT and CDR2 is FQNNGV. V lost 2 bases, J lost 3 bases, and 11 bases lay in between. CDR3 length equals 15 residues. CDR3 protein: CASSLTQGHYNEQFF. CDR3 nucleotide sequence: TGTGCCAGCAGCTTAACTCAGGGTCACTACAATGAGCAGTTCTTC.

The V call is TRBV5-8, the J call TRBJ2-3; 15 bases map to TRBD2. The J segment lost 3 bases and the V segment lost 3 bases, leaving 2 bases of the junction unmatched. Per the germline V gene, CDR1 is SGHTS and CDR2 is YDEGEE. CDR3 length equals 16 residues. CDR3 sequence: CASSSGTSGRTDTQYF. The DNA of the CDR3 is TGTGCCAGCAGCTCGGGGACTAGCGGGAGGACAGATACGCAGTATTTT.